Here is one TCR beta chain with its context. Its antigen is unknown. A read error may produce the germline difference seen at one junction end. This sample stems from a study of cytomegalovirus exposure and HLA in healthy donors. Study-level results: The authors listed approximately 150 TCR beta chains as cytomegalovirus-associated. A later analysis found common viral pathogens apparently linked to several of the most significant clusters.

The CDR3 is 12 residues long. The germline V gene has CDR1 SNHLY and CDR2 FYNNEI. The PCR was carried out with 60 Vbeta primers and 13 Jbeta primers. Profiled with immunoSEQ multiplex PCR; TCRdb holds only in-frame clones, not every one. This table holds about 170,000 clones. The sample taken for sequencing was PBMCs. This TCR derives from a woman aged 18-29 years in good health and CMV-seropositive. The chain links TRBV2 to TRBJ2-3, with TRBD2 matching 7 bases. The DNA of the CDR3 is TGTGCCAGCAGGGGGACTAACCCGCGGACGCATTTT. Its protein is CASRGTNPRTHF.